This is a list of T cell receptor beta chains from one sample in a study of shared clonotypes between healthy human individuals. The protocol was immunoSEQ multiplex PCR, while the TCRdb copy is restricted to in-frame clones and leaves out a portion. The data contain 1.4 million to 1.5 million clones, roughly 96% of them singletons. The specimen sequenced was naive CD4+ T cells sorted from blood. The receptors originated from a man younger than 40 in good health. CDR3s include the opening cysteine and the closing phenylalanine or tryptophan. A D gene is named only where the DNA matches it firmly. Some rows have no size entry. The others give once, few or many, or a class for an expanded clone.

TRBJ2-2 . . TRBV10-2 CASSDSGGELFF TGCGCCAGCAGTGATTCCGGCGGGGAGCTGTTTTTT
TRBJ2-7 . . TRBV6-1 CASSPVPLSYEQYF TGTGCCAGCAGCCCGGTCCCTCTCTCCTACGAGCAGTACTTC
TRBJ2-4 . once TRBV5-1 CASKREELPPKNIQYF TGCGCCAGCAAAAGAGAGGAGCTCCCCCCCAAAAACATTCAGTACTTC
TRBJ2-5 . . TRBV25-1 CATRHPGMGQETQYF TGTGCCACGCGACACCCAGGGATGGGGCAAGAGACCCAGTACTTC
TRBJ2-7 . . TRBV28 CASSADRNYEQYF TGTGCCAGCAGTGCGGACAGAAACTACGAGCAGTACTTC
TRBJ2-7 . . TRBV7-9 CASSPKPTSYEQYF TGTGCCAGCAGCCCTAAGCCCACTTCCTACGAGCAGTACTTC
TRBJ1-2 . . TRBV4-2 CASSQDGGHLDGYTF TGTGCCAGCAGCCAAGATGGGGGACACCTAGATGGCTACACCTTC
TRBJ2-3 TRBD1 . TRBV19 CASSTTPGQASF TGTGCCAGTAGTACCACACCGGGACAGGCCTCTTTT
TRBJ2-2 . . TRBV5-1 CASSWAQGSTGELFF TGCGCCAGCAGCTGGGCCCAAGGCTCCACCGGGGAGCTGTTTTTT
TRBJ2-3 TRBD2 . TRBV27 CASSFLAGDRPDTQYF TGTGCCAGCAGTTTTTTAGCGGGGGATAGGCCAGATACGCAGTATTTT
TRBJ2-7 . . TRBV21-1 CASSKASGDYEQYF TGTGCCAGCAGCAAGGCTAGCGGAGACTACGAGCAGTACTTC
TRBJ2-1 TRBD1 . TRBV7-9 CASRAPGQGGNEQFF TGTGCCAGCAGAGCGCCGGGACAGGGAGGCAATGAGCAGTTCTTC
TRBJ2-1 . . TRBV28 CASSLLTGTYNEQFF TGTGCCAGCAGCCTCTTGACTGGAACCTACAATGAGCAGTTCTTC
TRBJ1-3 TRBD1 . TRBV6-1 CASSELGQAISGNTIYF TGTGCCAGCAGTGAACTGGGACAGGCCATTTCTGGAAACACCATATATTTT
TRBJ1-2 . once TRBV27 CASSLSTVGGYGYTF TGTGCCAGCAGTTTATCTACCGTAGGTGGCTATGGCTACACCTTC
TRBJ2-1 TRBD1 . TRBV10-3 CATRPLTDRGNEQFF TGTGCCACCAGGCCCCTGACTGACAGGGGCAATGAGCAGTTCTTC
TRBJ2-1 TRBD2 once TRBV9 CASSVASGSAYEQFF TGTGCCAGCAGCGTAGCTAGCGGGAGCGCGTATGAGCAGTTCTTC
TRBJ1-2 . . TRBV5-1 CASSLLGSRDYGYTF TGCGCCAGCAGCTTATTGGGCTCCCGGGACTATGGCTACACCTTC
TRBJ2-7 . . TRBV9 CASGRGDGYEQYF TGTGCCAGCGGCCGCGGGGACGGCTACGAGCAGTACTTC
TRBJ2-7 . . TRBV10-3 CAISESYGTVSYEQYF TGTGCCATCAGTGAGAGCTACGGGACCGTCTCCTACGAGCAGTACTTC
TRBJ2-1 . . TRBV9 CASSPRGDQEQFF TGTGCCAGCAGCCCCCGCGGCGATCAGGAGCAGTTCTTC
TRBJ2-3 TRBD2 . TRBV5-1 CASSARLAGGSDTQYF TGCGCCAGCAGCGCTCGACTAGCGGGAGGGTCGGATACGCAGTATTTT
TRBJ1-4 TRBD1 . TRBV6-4 CASSDDRAEKLFF TGTGCCAGCAGTGACGACAGGGCTGAAAAACTGTTTTTT
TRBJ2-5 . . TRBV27 CASSYTGRGSVQETQYF TGTGCCAGCAGTTATACGGGGAGGGGGAGCGTGCAAGAGACCCAGTACTTC
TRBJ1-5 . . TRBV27 CASSTGRGWGEPQHF TGTGCCAGCAGCACCGGAAGGGGGTGGGGGGAGCCCCAGCATTTT
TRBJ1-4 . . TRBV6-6 CASSYSNKNEKLFF TGTGCCAGCAGTTACTCGAATAAGAATGAAAAGCTGTTTTTT
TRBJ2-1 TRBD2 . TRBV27 CASSDRGTSGRSYNEQFF TGTGCCAGCAGCGACCGAGGGACTAGCGGGAGGTCCTACAATGAGCAGTTCTTC
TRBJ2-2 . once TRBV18 CASSPNRANTGELFF TGTGCCAGCTCACCAAACAGGGCTAACACCGGGGAGCTGTTTTTT
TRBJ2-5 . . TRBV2 CASRREQGYETQYF TGTGCCAGCAGGAGGGAACAGGGCTACGAGACCCAGTACTTC
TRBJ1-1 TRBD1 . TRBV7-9 CASGQAGGRTEAFF TGTGCCAGCGGCCAAGCAGGGGGGCGGACTGAAGCTTTCTTT
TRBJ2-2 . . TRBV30 CAWSALGTGELFF TGTGCCTGGAGTGCCCTAGGTACCGGGGAGCTGTTTTTT
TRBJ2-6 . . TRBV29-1 CSVLDPQEANVLTF TGCAGCGTTTTGGATCCCCAAGAGGCCAACGTCCTGACTTTC
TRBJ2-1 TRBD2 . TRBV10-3 CAISAPSGNYNEQFF TGTGCCATCAGTGCGCCTAGCGGAAATTACAATGAGCAGTTCTTC
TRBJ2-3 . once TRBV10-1 CASSGDRKGTDTQYF TGCGCCAGCAGTGGGGACCGAAAAGGCACAGATACGCAGTATTTT
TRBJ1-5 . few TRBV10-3 CAISESQGPSNQPQHF TGTGCCATCAGTGAGTCGCAGGGGCCGAGCAATCAGCCCCAGCATTTT
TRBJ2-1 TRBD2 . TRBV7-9 CASSFAGGRNEQFF TGTGCCAGCAGCTTTGCGGGGGGGAGGAACGAGCAGTTCTTC
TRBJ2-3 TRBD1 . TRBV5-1 CASSSGQGISTDTQYF TGCGCCAGCAGCTCCGGACAGGGGATTAGCACAGATACGCAGTATTTT
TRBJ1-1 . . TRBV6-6 CASRARNTEAFF TGTGCCAGCAGGGCAAGAAACACTGAAGCTTTCTTT
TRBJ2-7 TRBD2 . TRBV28 CASSFPGLAGDSYEQYF TGTGCCAGCAGTTTCCCGGGACTAGCGGGCGACTCCTACGAGCAGTACTTC
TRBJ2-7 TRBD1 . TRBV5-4 CASSLANRGRYEQYF TGTGCCAGCAGCTTGGCCAACAGGGGGCGGTACGAGCAGTACTTC
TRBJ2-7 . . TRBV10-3 CAISRDTNSYEQYF TGTGCCATCAGCCGGGACACGAACTCCTACGAGCAGTACTTC
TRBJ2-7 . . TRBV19 CASTPSSATYEQYF TGTGCCAGTACTCCAAGCTCCGCAACCTACGAGCAGTACTTC
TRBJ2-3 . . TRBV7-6 CASSAKDGKDTQYF TGTGCCAGCAGCGCCAAGGACGGGAAAGATACGCAGTATTTT
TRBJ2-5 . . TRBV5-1 CASSLGREETQYF TGCGCCAGCAGCTTGGGACGAGAGGAGACCCAGTACTTC
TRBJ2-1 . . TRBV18 CASSPRNNEQFF TGTGCCAGCTCCCCGAGGAACAATGAGCAGTTCTTC
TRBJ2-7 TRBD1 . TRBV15 CATSSLRQGYEQYF TGTGCCACCAGCAGCCTTCGACAGGGCTACGAGCAGTACTTC
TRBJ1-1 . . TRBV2 CASSAESGNTEAFF TGTGCCAGCAGCGCCGAGTCGGGTAACACTGAAGCTTTCTTT
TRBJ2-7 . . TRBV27 CASSLAVMPYEQYF TGTGCCAGCAGTTTGGCCGTCATGCCATACGAGCAGTACTTC
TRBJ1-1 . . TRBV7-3 CASSLYQGMNTEAFF TGTGCCAGCAGCTTATACCAAGGGATGAACACTGAAGCTTTCTTT